These 27 T cell receptor beta chains were all obtained from the same sample, sequenced in a study of blood T cell repertoires in COVID-19 (TCRdb year 2020). The library was generated by the immunoSEQ multiplex PCR assay. TCRdb's version of the immuneACCESS table is confined to in-frame rearrangements and falls short of the full clone set. An unresolved V gene accounts for under half of the shortfall where checked; the remainder is of unknown origin. The sample table shows tens of thousands of clones, and 88% are seen once. 4.5% to 6% of the sample comes from the top ten. The material sequenced was peripheral blood. The receptors were sampled from a human donor in a cohort sampled during active COVID-19.

CDR3 amino acids: CASSLAHLTSGSQETQYF. The CDR3 DNA follows: TGTGCCAGCAGCTTAGCCCACTTGACTAGCGGGAGCCAAGAGACCCAGTACTTC. The V and J genes are TRBV7-6 and TRBJ2-5; 12 nucleotides agree with TRBD2. V lost 0 bases and J lost 1; bases outside the gene matches: 6. Germline V gene data show CDR1 as SGHVS and CDR2 as FNYEAQ. The CDR3 extends over 18 amino acids.

The J gene is TRBJ2-7, the V gene TRBV5-6; D gene unclear. The CDR3 is made up of 14 amino acids. The V gene's germline CDR1 is SGHDT and CDR2 YYEEEE. V dropped 4 bases and J dropped 3 bases, with 14 bases sitting between them. The DNA for the CDR3 is TGTGCCAGCAGCCCCCGCCTAGGATACTACGAGCAGTACTTC. Amino acids: CASSPRLGYYEQYF.

This clone has just a few counts. The rearrangement links TRBV7-6 to TRBJ2-1, with TRBD1 matching over 9 bases. Trimming cost V 2 bases and J 2 bases; bases outside gene matches: 4. This CDR3 region has 16 residues. Germline V gene lookup returns CDR1 SGHVS and CDR2 FNYEAQ. CDR3 nucleotide sequence: TGTGCCAGCAGCTTATCGGGACAGGGTGCCTACAATGAGCAGTTCTTC. Its protein product is CASSLSGQGAYNEQFF.

This CDR3 reads CASSATGMSSGANVLTF. The CDR3 coding sequence is TGTGCCAGCAGCGCCACAGGAATGAGCTCTGGGGCCAACGTCCTGACTTTC. The chain has TRBV6-4 and TRBJ2-6; TRBD1 might be the D (5 bases). The germline V and J ends were trimmed by 6 bases and 0 bases, with 15 bases remaining between them. The CDR3 loop spans 17 amino acids. CDR1 and CDR2 from the germline V gene are MRHNA and SNTAGT.

The chain uses TRBV30 and TRBJ1-3; 9 nucleotides match TRBD1. The germline CDR1 and CDR2 sequences are GTSNPN and SVGIG (reference sequence). The CDR3 spans 16 residues. V lost 1 base, J lost 1 base, and 5 bases stayed unmatched. CDR3 amino acids: CAWSGGTGKSGNTIYF. DNA for the CDR3: TGTGCCTGGAGTGGCGGGACAGGGAAATCTGGAAACACCATATATTTT.

This clone was recorded once. The chain employs TRBV18 and TRBJ2-1; 8 nucleotides align to TRBD2. The CDR3 has 15 residues. Germline V gene lookup returns CDR1 KGHSH and CDR2 LQKENI. The junction had 9 bases not matched to a gene; V was cut back by 3 bases and J by 8 bases. CDR3 protein: CASSPQAGAVDEQFF. CDR3 bases: TGTGCCAGCTCACCCCAAGCGGGGGCGGTCGATGAGCAGTTCTTC.

V usage is TRBV6-2 or TRBV6-3 and J usage is TRBJ2-4, with 8 bases identical to TRBD1. The CDR3 sequence is 16 residues long. Germline V lookup: CDR1 MNHEY, CDR2 SVGEGT. J gave up 2 bases and V 2 bases, and 5 bases lay outside the gene matches. CDR3 coding DNA: TGTGCCAGCAGTTACGACGACAGGGGACCCAAAAACATTCAGTACTTC. Amino acids: CASSYDDRGPKNIQYF.

The chain is built from TRBV18 and TRBJ2-3; D is unclear. V gave up 1 base and J gave up 2 bases, with 10 bases separating them. This CDR3 is 15 amino acids long. Looked up from germline, CDR1 is KGHSH and CDR2 is LQKENI. The DNA for the CDR3 is TGTGCCAGCTCACCACTGCAAACATACACAGATACGCAGTATTTT. Its protein is CASSPLQTYTDTQYF.

The genes are TRBV28 and TRBJ2-7; 13 bases fit TRBD2. The CDR3 has 15 amino acids. The trim removed 6 bases at V and 3 bases at J, leaving 5 bases unmatched. The V gene's germline CDR1 is MDHEN and CDR2 SYDVKM. CDR3 amino acids: CASRWTSGRLYEQYF. CDR3 DNA sequence: TGTGCCAGCAGGTGGACTAGCGGGAGACTCTACGAGCAGTACTTC.

The gene calls are TRBV6-1 and TRBJ1-5; 10 bases fit TRBD1. CDR1 is MNHNS, CDR2 SASEGT, per germline. V lost 5 bases and J lost 7; bases outside the gene matches: 5. The CDR3 covers 14 residues. The CDR3 sequence: CASSLTGGGQPQHF. CDR3 sequence (DNA): TGTGCCAGCAGTTTGACAGGGGGCGGGCAGCCCCAGCATTTT.

This sequence joins TRBV18 and TRBJ2-5, with a possible D match to TRBD1 (5 bases). Germline V gene lookup returns CDR1 KGHSH and CDR2 LQKENI. CDR3 length: 15 residues. The germline V and J ends were trimmed by 2 bases and 2 bases, with 12 bases remaining between them. For the CDR3, the DNA is TGTGCCAGCTCACCAATAATGACAGAACAAGAGACCCAGTACTTC. Amino acids: CASSPIMTEQETQYF.

The chain couples TRBV20-1 to TRBJ2-7; D uncertain. V was trimmed by 7 bases and J by 3 bases, leaving 7 bases between them. CDR3 length: 10 residues. CDR1 and CDR2 from the germline V gene are DFQATT and SNEGSKA (reference sequence). This chain's CDR3 is CSVAHYEQYF. The CDR3 coding sequence is TGCAGTGTGGCCCACTACGAGCAGTACTTC.

V and J are TRBV5-4 and TRBJ2-3; 8 nucleotides line up with TRBD2. J lost 3 bases, V lost 2 bases, and 8 bases had no gene match. The CDR3 covers 16 residues. CDR1 is SGHNT and CDR2 is YYREEE in the germline V gene (reference sequence). The CDR3: CASSFGGGRGTDTQYF. Here the CDR3 DNA reads TGTGCCAGCAGCTTCGGCGGGGGGCGAGGAACAGATACGCAGTATTTT.

V is TRBV28 and J is TRBJ2-4; TRBD2 matches at 12 bases. The CDR3 loop spans 15 amino acids. V trimming: 5 bases; J trimming: 4 bases; junction bases outside the gene matches: 3. Per germline, CDR1 MDHEN and CDR2 SYDVKM. In nucleotides, the CDR3 is TGTGCCAGCAGTGTGACTAGCGGGGGTAAAAACATTCAGTACTTC. This codes for CASSVTSGGKNIQYF.

This clone was seen once. This chain joins TRBV18 and TRBJ1-3; a possible D gene is TRBD1 (6 bases). V dropped 3 bases and J dropped 0 bases, with 24 bases sitting between them. The CDR3 is 20 residues long. The germline V gene encodes CDR1 KGHSH and CDR2 LQKENI. CDR3 sequence (DNA): TGTGCCAGCTCACCCCCACAGGGACCCCTCTCCGTTAGCTCTGGAAACACCATATATTTT. Protein: CASSPPQGPLSVSSGNTIYF. Supplemented by reference TRBV18 and TRBJ1-3, the full variable domain reads NAGVMQNPRHLVRRRGQEARLRCSPMKGHSHVYWYRQLPEEGLKFMVYLQKENIIDESGMPKERFSAEFPKEGPSILRIQQVVRGDSAAYFCASSPPQGPLSVSSGNTIYFGEGSWLTVV.

The chain combines TRBV4-1 with TRBJ2-7, with TRBD1 matching over 10 bases. The CDR3 consists of 15 residues. V dropped 2 bases and J dropped 3; count of bases not matched to a gene: 4. Germline CDR1 MGHRA, CDR2 YSYEKL. CDR3 nucleotide sequence: TGCGCCAGCAGCCAAACGGGACAGGGGTACTACGAGCAGTACTTC. This translates into CASSQTGQGYYEQYF.

The genes are TRBV5-5 and TRBJ1-5, with D maybe TRBD1 (5 bases). CDR3 size: 14 residues. V lost 5 bases and J 7 bases, leaving 16 bases between the germline ends. The germline V gene encodes CDR1 SGHKS and CDR2 YYEKEE (reference sequence). CDR3 in amino acids: CASSGGLEYQPQHF. DNA for the CDR3: TGTGCCAGCAGTGGGGGGTTGGAGTACCAGCCCCAGCATTTT.

This sequence joins TRBV30 and TRBJ2-1; 11 bases align to TRBD2. With 3 bases clipped from V and 4 bases from J, the junction kept 5 bases outside the gene matches. The CDR3 has 15 amino acids. The germline CDR1 and CDR2 sequences are GTSNPN and SVGIG (reference sequence). The CDR3 spells CAWRPTSGTYNEQFF. In nucleotides, the CDR3 is TGTGCCTGGAGACCGACTAGCGGGACGTACAATGAGCAGTTCTTC.

This sequence joins TRBV5-1 and TRBJ2-2, with D possibly TRBD2 on 6 matching bases. CDR3 size: 14 residues. CDR1 and CDR2 from the germline V gene are SGHRS and YFSETQ. Trimming took off 4 bases at V and 7 bases at J, with 14 bases between the two ends. CDR3 in amino acids: CASSGILADGELFF. The CDR3 DNA sequence: TGCGCCAGCAGCGGGATATTAGCGGACGGGGAGCTGTTTTTT.

The V call is TRBV19, the J call TRBJ1-1, with no clear D. The germline V and J ends were trimmed by 3 bases and 0 bases, with 14 bases remaining between them. Germline assignment: CDR1 LNHDA and CDR2 SQIVND (reference sequence). CDR3 length equals 16 residues. The CDR3 sequence: CASSIGLTFMNTEAFF. CDR3 in DNA: TGTGCCAGTAGTATCGGGTTAACCTTTATGAACACTGAAGCTTTCTTT.

The CDR3 nucleotides read TGCAGCGCCCTCAGCGGAAGCTCCTACGAGCAGTACTTC. The encoded protein is CSALSGSSYEQYF. The chain links TRBV29-1 to TRBJ2-7, with D possibly being TRBD2 (5 bases). The V end was cut by 7 bases, the J end by 0 bases, with 13 bases between. The CDR3 sequence is 13 residues long. Germline lookup yields CDR1 SQVTM and CDR2 ANQGSEA.

CDR3 protein: CASSLQGQGLSYEQYF. CDR3 nucleotide sequence: TGTGCCAGCAGCTTACAGGGACAGGGTCTTTCCTACGAGCAGTACTTC. V and J are TRBV7-2 and TRBJ2-7; 9 bases match TRBD1. The V and J ends lost 2 bases and 1 base, in that order; junction bases with no gene match: 6. The CDR3 covers 16 residues. CDR1 and CDR2 (germline): SGHTA, FQGNSA.

The genes are TRBV5-5 and TRBJ2-7, with 10 nucleotides matching TRBD2. This CDR3 is built from 17 residues. The J segment lost 4 bases and the V segment lost 0 bases, leaving 10 bases of the junction unmatched. Germline CDR1 and CDR2: SGHKS and YYEKEE (reference sequence). The CDR3 here is CASSLALAGAYLYEQYF. The CDR3 nucleotides read TGTGCCAGCAGCTTGGCCCTAGCGGGGGCGTACCTTTACGAGCAGTACTTC.

This chain joins TRBV10-1 and TRBJ1-5, with 8 bases matching TRBD1. This CDR3 spans 15 amino acids. Germline lookup yields CDR1 WNHNN and CDR2 SYGVQD (reference sequence). V lost 7 bases to trimming and J lost 9 bases; unmatched junction nucleotides: 14. The CDR3 is CASTPCQGANGPQHF. DNA of the CDR3: TGCGCCAGCACGCCCTGCCAGGGGGCGAATGGGCCCCAGCATTTT.

The V and J genes are TRBV7-2 and TRBJ1-1, with D tentatively TRBD1 (6 bases). CDR1 SGHTA and CDR2 FQGNSA come from the germline V gene. The CDR3 runs to 15 residues. V lost 5 bases and J 5 bases, leaving 18 bases between the germline ends. CDR3 sequence reads: CASSKKLGGGTEAFF. Here the CDR3 DNA reads TGTGCCAGCAGCAAAAAGTTAGGGGGAGGGACTGAAGCTTTCTTT.

The rearrangement links TRBV27 to TRBJ2-1; TRBD2 matches at 7 bases. V was pared by 5 bases and J by 14 bases, with 15 bases of the junction left unmatched. Germline V lookup: CDR1 MNHEY, CDR2 SMNVEV (reference sequence). The CDR3 runs 14 residues. CDR3 residues: CASSPRLAGSKEFF. The CDR3 DNA is TGTGCCAGCAGTCCCCGATTAGCGGGTAGCAAAGAGTTCTTC.

The rearrangement joins TRBV6-2 or TRBV6-3 to TRBJ2-3; perhaps TRBD1 as D (5 bases). Looked up from germline, CDR1 is MNHEY and CDR2 is SVGEGT. Deletions cut 5 bases from V and 3 bases from J, with 15 bases between. The CDR3 is made up of 15 amino acids. This chain's CDR3 is CASSPMQGFTDTQYF. The CDR3 nucleotides read TGTGCCAGCAGTCCCATGCAGGGCTTTACAGATACGCAGTATTTT.